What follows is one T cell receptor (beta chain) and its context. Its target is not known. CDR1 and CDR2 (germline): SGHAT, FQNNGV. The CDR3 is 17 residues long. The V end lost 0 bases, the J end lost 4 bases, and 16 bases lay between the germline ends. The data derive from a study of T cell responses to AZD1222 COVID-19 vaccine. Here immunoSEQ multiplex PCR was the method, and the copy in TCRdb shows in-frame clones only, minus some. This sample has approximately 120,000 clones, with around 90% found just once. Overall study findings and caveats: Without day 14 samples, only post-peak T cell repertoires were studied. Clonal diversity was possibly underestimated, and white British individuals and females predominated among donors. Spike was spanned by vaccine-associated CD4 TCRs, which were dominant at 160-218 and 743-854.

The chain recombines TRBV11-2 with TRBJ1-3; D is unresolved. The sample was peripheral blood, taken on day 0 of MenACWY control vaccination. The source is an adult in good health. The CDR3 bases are TGTGCCAGCAGCTTAGATCAGCGGTCGTTTGTGGGAAACACCATATATTTT. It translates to CASSLDQRSFVGNTIYF.